These 28 T cell receptor beta chains originate from one sample sequenced in a study of Ad26.COV2.S vaccination and SARS-CoV-2 variants. Described treatment: roughly 18 received Ad26.COV2.S at low or high dose, single or two shots; roughly five received placebo; per-sample allocation not given. Sampling happened 63 days after the first vaccine or placebo injection. Assay used: immunoSEQ multiplex PCR; TCRdb lists only in-frame clones, some missing. In the table there are around 250,000 clones, roughly 87% of which are singletons. The sequencing here drew on peripheral blood, taken in a trial of Ad26.COV2.S vaccine versus placebo. The receptors were sampled from a person aged 18-60 years who received the Ad26.COV2.S COVID-19 vaccine or a placebo.

The rearrangement joins TRBV30 to TRBJ2-6, with TRBD1 matching over 10 bases. Germline V gene sequence: CDR1 GTSNPN, CDR2 SVGIG (reference sequence). The CDR3 consists of 16 residues. V shed 4 bases and J 4 bases; nucleotides not matched to a gene: 7. CDR3 region: CAWTDRGLYGANVLTF. Written as DNA, the CDR3 is TGTGCCTGGACCGACAGGGGGCTGTACGGGGCCAACGTCCTGACTTTC.

The chain uses TRBV9 and TRBJ1-6, with 10 bases lining up with TRBD1. Trimming removed 3 bases from V and 5 bases from J; junction bases left unmatched: 5. This CDR3 has 16 amino acids. The germline gives CDR1 SGDLS, CDR2 YYNGEE. The CDR3 bases are TGTGCCAGCAGCGCCCGACAGGGGGCAGATAATTCACCCCTCCACTTT. Translated, it gives CASSARQGADNSPLHF.

The CDR3 DNA is TGCAGCGTTGAAGATATGGGGTACACTGAAGCTTTCTTT. Translated, it gives CSVEDMGYTEAFF. The rearrangement links TRBV29-1 to TRBJ1-1; D is ambiguous. The germline V gene has CDR1 SQVTM and CDR2 ANQGSEA. V shed 0 bases and J shed 3 bases, with 8 bases lying between them. The CDR3 is 13 residues long.

This rearrangement joins TRBV21-1 to TRBJ2-7; TRBD1 is the table's D call, not checked against the DNA. TRBV21-1 is marked as a pseudogene. The CDR3 runs to 14 residues. The CDR3: CASSIQGSAFEQYV. In DNA, the CDR3 is TGTGCCAGCAGCATTCAGGGTTCCGCTTTCGAGCAGTACGTC.

V usage is TRBV10-3 and J usage is TRBJ1-3; 7 bases match TRBD1. CDR3 length: 14 residues. CDR1 ENHRY and CDR2 SYGVKD come from the germline V gene. V was clipped by 7 bases and J by 0 bases; unmatched bases: 3. CDR3 loop: CAITGGLSGNTIYF. The CDR3 region has the DNA TGTGCCATCACAGGGGGACTCTCTGGAAACACCATATATTTT.

The chain uses TRBV11-2 and TRBJ2-7; TRBD2 matches 9 bases. Trimming removed 6 bases from V and 5 bases from J; junction bases left unmatched: 5. CDR3 length: 13 amino acids. Germline CDR1 SGHAT, CDR2 FQNNGV. The CDR3 region has the DNA TGTGCCAGCAGGCTAGCGGGAACTGACGAGCAGTACGTC. It specifies CASRLAGTDEQYV.

This clone has just a few counts. This sequence joins TRBV10-1 and TRBJ1-5; D might be TRBD1 (6 bases). Germline CDR1 is WNHNN and CDR2 is SYGVQD (reference sequence). The V end was cut by 3 bases, the J end by 2 bases, with 20 bases between. CDR3 length: 18 amino acids. CDR3 loop: CASSDIGTGKRRNQPQHF. The CDR3 DNA sequence: TGCGCCAGCAGTGATATCGGTACAGGGAAGAGGCGCAATCAGCCCCAGCATTTT.

The chain links TRBV18 to TRBJ2-1; no reliable D call. The V and J ends lost 1 base and 9 bases respectively, with 10 bases between them. The CDR3 extends over 13 amino acids. Germline CDR1 and CDR2: KGHSH and LQKENI. CDR3 bases: TGTGCCAGCTCACCACAATTAGATGGTGAGCAGTTCTTC. Its protein is CASSPQLDGEQFF.

The chain recombines TRBV21-1 with TRBJ2-7. TRBV21-1 is a pseudogene locus. The CDR3 totals 15 residues. The CDR3 bases are TGTGCCAGCAGCAACGGTGGGCCGCGGCTCCGCGAGCAGTACGTC. Amino acids: CASSNGGPRLREQYV.

The chain couples TRBV30 to TRBJ2-2; unclear D gene. CDR1 and CDR2 (germline): GTSNPN, SVGIG (reference sequence). The V end was cut by 4 bases, the J end by 1 base, with 13 bases between. CDR3 length: 15 amino acids. The CDR3 here is CAWKTGRLNTGELFF. The CDR3 DNA sequence: TGTGCCTGGAAAACGGGCAGACTGAACACCGGGGAGCTGTTTTTT.

The gene calls are TRBV9 and TRBJ2-1; D not resolved. CDR3 length: 12 amino acids. The germline V and J ends were trimmed by 4 bases and 7 bases, with 9 bases remaining between them. Germline CDR1 SGDLS, CDR2 YYNGEE. As DNA, the CDR3 is TGTGCCAGCAGCACCCGCCGGAATGAGCAGTTCTTC. Its protein is CASSTRRNEQFF.

CDR3 bases: TGCGCCAGCAGCCAAGAGAGGCAGGGGGATGATGAGCAGTTCTTC. This sequence encodes CASSQERQGDDEQFF. The chain recombines TRBV4-3 with TRBJ2-1; 7 bases line up with TRBD1. CDR3 length equals 15 residues. Germline CDR1 LGHNA, CDR2 YSLEER. The J segment lost 8 bases and the V segment lost 0 bases, leaving 7 bases of the junction unmatched.

The chain is built from TRBV5-5 and TRBJ2-7; TRBD2 is a possible D gene (6 bases). CDR3 size: 14 residues. The germline V and J ends were trimmed by 1 base and 3 bases, with 11 bases remaining between them. Germline assignment: CDR1 SGHKS and CDR2 YYEKEE (reference sequence). CDR3 coding DNA: TGTGCCAGCAGCTTGCTTCAGGGAGGCTACGAGCAGTACGTC. Its protein product is CASSLLQGGYEQYV.

J is TRBJ1-1 and V is TRBV19; a possible D gene is TRBD1 (6 bases). The CDR3 loop spans 12 amino acids. Trimming removed 5 bases at V and 6 bases at J, with 10 bases between. Germline loops: CDR1 LNHDA, CDR2 SQIVND (reference sequence). In DNA form, the CDR3 reads TGTGCCAGTAGTTCACAGGGCCCTGAAGCTTTCTTT. Translation: CASSSQGPEAFF.

V usage is TRBV19 and J usage is TRBJ2-3; D gene uncertain. Germline assignment: CDR1 LNHDA and CDR2 SQIVND (reference sequence). CDR3 length: 14 residues. V dropped 2 bases and J dropped 3 bases, with 9 bases sitting between them. The CDR3: CASSITDMTDTQYF. CDR3 sequence (DNA): TGTGCCAGTAGTATAACGGATATGACAGATACGCAGTATTTT.

This clone was seen a few times. The chain uses TRBV10-3 and TRBJ2-5, with D hard to call. Per germline, CDR1 ENHRY and CDR2 SYGVKD. The V end lost 3 bases, the J end lost 1 base, and 9 bases lay between the germline ends. The CDR3 is 14 amino acids. The CDR3 DNA reads as TGTGCCATCAGTGACGGGCAGGCCCAAGAGACCCAGTACTTC. This sequence encodes CAISDGQAQETQYF.

V and J are TRBV24-1 and TRBJ1-1; tentatively, D is TRBD1 (5 bases). Trimming took 7 bases from V and 12 from J, leaving 14 bases between them. The germline V gene has CDR1 KGHDR and CDR2 SFDVKD. The CDR3 has 11 amino acids. As DNA, the CDR3 is TGTGCCACCAGATCAGGGCTGAGGTCTTTCTTT. As protein: CATRSGLRSFF.

The chain combines TRBV7-9 with TRBJ2-3; the match to TRBD2 covers 8 bases. CDR1 is SEHNR, CDR2 FQNEAQ, per germline (reference sequence). This CDR3 is 16 amino acids long. V lost 4 bases, J lost 4 bases, and 10 bases stayed unmatched. The CDR3 DNA reads TGTGCCAGCAGCTCCAGGGGTAGCGGGGTATCAGATACGCAGTATTTT. It is translated as CASSSRGSGVSDTQYF.

The chain couples TRBV10-3 to TRBJ2-7, with D possibly TRBD1 on 6 matching bases. Between the trimmed V and J ends, which lost 2 bases and 5 bases, there was a span of 16 bases. Per germline, CDR1 ENHRY and CDR2 SYGVKD. The CDR3 has 15 amino acids. CDR3 sequence reads: CAISEPGQKGHEQYV. The CDR3 DNA is TGTGCCATCAGTGAGCCAGGACAGAAGGGGCACGAGCAGTACGTC.

This clone was counted a few times. The chain employs TRBV7-2 and TRBJ1-6; no firm D call. Germline loops: CDR1 SGHTA, CDR2 FQGNSA. With 1 base removed from V and 6 bases from J, the gap between germline ends came to 7 bases. The CDR3 is made up of 14 amino acids. In DNA, the CDR3 is TGTGCCAGCAGCTTAGGGCAGATTAATTCACCCCTCCACTTT. Amino acid sequence: CASSLGQINSPLHF.

This sequence joins TRBV27 and TRBJ1-6; tentative D call: TRBD1 (6 bases). Germline CDR1 and CDR2: MNHEY and SMNVEV (reference sequence). The V end was cut by 7 bases, the J end by 9 bases, with 19 bases between. The CDR3 has 15 amino acids. CDR3 nucleotide sequence: TGTGCCAGCACTCGCAGGGGTTATTTCGGTTCACCCCTCCACTTT. Translated, it gives CASTRRGYFGSPLHF.

The rearrangement links TRBV30 to TRBJ2-3; no firm D call. This CDR3 contains 15 residues. The V end was cut by 0 bases, the J end by 6 bases, with 16 bases between. The germline V gene encodes CDR1 GTSNPN and CDR2 SVGIG (reference sequence). In DNA form, the CDR3 reads TGTGCCTGGAGTGTCGCGGCGGTTCTTTCGGATACGCAGTATTTT. Amino acids: CAWSVAAVLSDTQYF.

This rearrangement joins TRBV29-1 to TRBJ2-1, with D tentatively TRBD2 (6 bases). Deletions cut 6 bases from V and 4 bases from J, with 19 bases between. This CDR3 is built from 15 residues. Germline CDR1 and CDR2: SQVTM and ANQGSEA. The DNA of the CDR3 is TGCAGCGTAAGTGGGATGCGGGAAGGGTACAATGAGCAGTTCTTC. It is translated as CSVSGMREGYNEQFF.

CDR3 in amino acids: CASTGTGPYGYTF. CDR3 DNA sequence: TGTGCCAGTACCGGTACGGGTCCCTATGGCTACACCTTC. The chain employs TRBV19 and TRBJ1-2, with no clear D. The CDR3 covers 13 residues. V lost 7 bases and J 4 bases, leaving 13 bases between the germline ends. CDR1 is LNHDA, CDR2 SQIVND, per germline (reference sequence).

The chain employs TRBV30 and TRBJ1-1, with D hard to call. This CDR3 has 10 residues. V was clipped by 3 bases and J by 7 bases, with 6 bases between them. Germline V gives CDR1 GTSNPN, CDR2 SVGIG (reference sequence). The CDR3 DNA follows: TGTGCCTGGAGCCGTAGTGAAGCTTTCTTT. It encodes CAWSRSEAFF. Drawing the rest from reference TRBV30 and TRBJ1-1, the complete variable domain is SQTIHQWPATLVQPVGSPLSLECTVEGTSNPNLYWYRQAAGRGLQLLFYSVGIGQISSEVPQNLSASRPQDRQFILSSKKLLLSDSGFYLCAWSRSEAFFGQGTRLTVV.

The chain combines TRBV9 with TRBJ2-2, with TRBD2 identical over 9 bases. The germline CDR1 and CDR2 sequences are SGDLS and YYNGEE. Losses at the gene ends were 3 bases for V and 6 bases for J; bases not matched to a gene: 3. This CDR3 has 14 residues. In nucleotides, the CDR3 is TGTGCCAGCAGCGAAAGCGGGAGGCCCGGGGAGCTGTTTTTT. Amino acid sequence: CASSESGRPGELFF.

V usage is TRBV6-5 and J usage is TRBJ2-5; either TRBD1 or TRBD2 may fit D (6 bases each). CDR3 length equals 13 residues. Trimming took off 6 bases at V and 4 bases at J, with 12 bases between the two ends. The V gene's germline CDR1 is MNHEY and CDR2 SVGAGI. The CDR3 is CASRKGGGETQYF. The CDR3 DNA sequence: TGTGCCAGCAGGAAGGGGGGTGGAGAGACCCAGTACTTC.

A single count supports this clone. CDR3 sequence: CASSQDATSAYEQYV. In nucleotides, the CDR3 is TGTGCCAGCAGCCAAGATGCGACGTCCGCCTACGAGCAGTACGTC. J is TRBJ2-7 and V is TRBV4-2; D ambiguous. Trimming left V 0 bases short and J 2 bases short, with 11 bases between. The CDR3 is 15 amino acids. Germline V gives CDR1 LGHNA, CDR2 YNFKEQ.